This T cell receptor beta chain derives from a study of blood T cell repertoires in COVID-19. This study enrolled people aged 18 to 89 from approximately 25 US geographic areas. The CDR3 contains 12 residues. The V and J ends lost 6 bases and 4 bases respectively, with 7 bases between them. CDR1 is LNHDA and CDR2 is SQIVND in the germline V gene (reference sequence). Sequenced by immunoSEQ multiplex PCR; TCRdb stores in-frame clones only, minus some. The data hold fewer than 400,000 clones, with about nine tenths observed a single time. The sequence came from a man aged 55-75 years who had recovered from COVID-19. The chain joins TRBV19 to TRBJ1-5; D ambiguous. The specimen was PBMCs or T cells enriched from blood (not recorded which). CDR3 nucleotide sequence: TGTGCCAGTAGAACACAAAATCAGCCCCAGCATTTT. Translation gives CASRTQNQPQHF.